One and the same sample provided the 8 T cell receptor beta chains below, sequenced in a study of OX40 agonist ivuxolimab in advanced cancers. Profiled with immunoSEQ multiplex PCR; TCRdb holds only in-frame clones, not every one. Of 15,000 or so clones in the sample, around 80% were seen once. Sample: CD4+ or CD8+ T cells sorted from blood, taken in a trial of the OX40 agonist ivuxolimab. The receptors derive from an adult with an advanced solid tumor such as melanoma, head and neck, liver or kidney cancer.

The J gene is TRBJ2-1, the V gene TRBV28, with TRBD2 identical over 9 bases. CDR3 length: 17 amino acids. With 7 bases clipped from V and 0 bases from J, the junction kept 10 bases outside the gene matches. The germline V gene has CDR1 MDHEN and CDR2 SYDVKM. The CDR3 sequence is CASTASGTPSSYNEQFF. The CDR3 bases are TGTGCCAGCACTGCTAGCGGGACCCCAAGCTCCTACAATGAGCAGTTCTTC.

The genes are TRBV4-2 and TRBJ2-5, with D tentatively TRBD1 (6 bases). Trimming pared 4 bases from V and 4 bases from J, leaving 16 bases between. Per germline, CDR1 LGHNA and CDR2 YNFKEQ. CDR3 length: 15 amino acids. This CDR3 is CASSPGTSLLETQYF. The CDR3 coding sequence is TGTGCCAGCAGCCCGGGGACATCCTTACTAGAGACCCAGTACTTC.

V is TRBV18 and J is TRBJ1-1; no clear D. The length of the CDR3 is 16 residues. CDR1 is KGHSH, CDR2 LQKENI, per germline. Between the trimmed V and J ends, which lost 2 bases and 1 base, there was a span of 14 bases. CDR3: CASSPGTVRRNTEAFF. In DNA form, the CDR3 reads TGTGCCAGCTCACCAGGTACGGTTAGGAGGAACACTGAAGCTTTCTTT.

J is TRBJ2-6 and V is TRBV7-6; possible D gene TRBD1, 6 bases. V was clipped by 1 base and J by 0 bases, with 7 bases between them. Per the germline V gene, CDR1 is SGHVS and CDR2 is FNYEAQ. The CDR3 consists of 16 residues. Here the CDR3 DNA reads TGTGCCAGCAGCTTAGTCAGGGGCTCTGGGGCCAACGTCCTGACTTTC. Protein sequence: CASSLVRGSGANVLTF. Complete variable domain (other parts from reference TRBV7-6 and TRBJ2-6): GAGVSQSPRYKVTKRGQDVALRCDPISGHVSLYWYRQALGQGPEFLTYFNYEAQQDKSGLPNDRFSAERPEGSISTLTIQRTEQRDSAMYRCASSLVRGSGANVLTFGAGSRLTVL.

For this clone: Its ends do not fully match the called genes, so a read error is possible. The gene calls are TRBV28 and TRBJ2-3; the D gene is possibly TRBD2 (6 bases). The CDR3 has 15 amino acids. In germline, CDR1 is MDHEN, CDR2 SYDVKM. CDR3 sequence reads: CASSLVSNRLGREDF. The DNA of the CDR3 is TGTGCCAGCAGTTTAGTGTCCAACCGACTGGGCAGGGAGGATTTT.

This clone was observed once. V usage is TRBV11-3 and J usage is TRBJ1-1, with D hard to call. The germline gives CDR1 SGHNT, CDR2 YENEEA. V lost 3 bases and J 1 base, leaving 6 bases between the germline ends. This CDR3 is built from 13 residues. CDR3 amino acids: CASSLEPNTEAFF. The CDR3 DNA reads as TGTGCCAGCAGCTTGGAGCCGAACACTGAAGCTTTCTTT.

The rearrangement uses TRBV7-3 and TRBJ2-2, with D unclear. Per germline, CDR1 SGHTA and CDR2 FQGTGA. This CDR3 region has 14 residues. V gave up 2 bases and J gave up 4 bases, with 8 bases separating them. The CDR3 loop is CASSLQPRTGELFF. The DNA for the CDR3 is TGTGCCAGCAGCTTACAGCCGCGCACCGGGGAGCTGTTTTTT. The full variable domain, rest sourced from reference TRBV7-3 and TRBJ2-2, is GAGVSQTPSNKVTEKGKYVELRCDPISGHTALYWYRQSLGQGPEFLIYFQGTGAADDSGLPNDRFFAVRPEGSVSTLKIQRTERGDSAVYLCASSLQPRTGELFFGEGSRLTVL.

V and J are TRBV6-5 and TRBJ2-1, with D hard to call. Germline assignment: CDR1 MNHEY and CDR2 SVGAGI. This CDR3 comprises 14 residues. V gave up 0 bases and J gave up 3 bases, with 6 bases separating them. CDR3 bases: TGTGCCAGCAGTTACTCGTCGGGCTACAATGAGCAGTTCTTC. Translation gives CASSYSSGYNEQFF.